These T cell receptor beta chains were read from a single sample in a study of beta chain features in type 1 diabetes. The repertoire was sequenced with immunoSEQ multiplex PCR; TCRdb's copy has only in-frame clones and lacks some. The sample includes about 270,000 clones, 14% of them seen just once. Sample: naive CD4+ T cells from blood. The receptors were sampled from a woman in her forties in good health. Each CDR3 is given with its conserved first and last residue. Fields, in order: CDR3 protein, CDR3 DNA, V gene, D gene, clone size, J gene, CDR3 length. A D gene is named only where the DNA matches it firmly. Rows may omit the clone size; those that give it use once, few, many or a size class.

CASRGTSGVHEQFF	TGCGCCAGCAGGGGGACTAGCGGGGTCCATGAGCAGTTCTTC	TRBV10-2	TRBD2	NA	TRBJ2-1	14
CASSALTSGSLNEQFF	TGTGCCAGCTCGGCTCTTACTAGCGGCTCTTTGAATGAGCAGTTCTTC	TRBV18	TRBD2	NA	TRBJ2-1	16
CASSEGVGNTEAFF	TGCGCCAGCAGCGAGGGGGTTGGGAACACTGAAGCTTTCTTT	TRBV5-1	NA	few	TRBJ1-1	14
CASSPSGTNEKLFF	TGTGCCAGCTCACCGAGTGGTACTAATGAAAAACTGTTTTTT	TRBV18	NA	NA	TRBJ1-4	14
CASSLVQLGSGGLVEQYF	TGTGCCAGCAGCTTAGTTCAGCTGGGTAGCGGGGGACTTGTCGAGCAGTACTTC	TRBV13	TRBD2	NA	TRBJ2-7	18
CASSQAGDRDNSPLHF	TGTGCCAGCAGCCAAGCCGGGGACAGGGATAATTCACCCCTCCACTTT	TRBV4-2	TRBD1	NA	TRBJ1-6	16
CASSSGLGDTQYF	TGCGCCAGCAGCTCAGGACTGGGAGATACGCAGTATTTT	TRBV5-1	NA	NA	TRBJ2-3	13
CASSPVAGGYTDTQYF	TGTGCCAGCTCACCAGTGGCGGGGGGATACACAGATACGCAGTATTTT	TRBV18	TRBD2	few	TRBJ2-3	16
CASSFRDRDYEQYF	TGCGCCAGCAGCTTCCGGGACAGGGATTACGAGCAGTACTTC	TRBV5-1	TRBD1	few	TRBJ2-7	14
CSVVLAASYEQYF	TGCAGCGTTGTTCTAGCGGCTTCCTACGAGCAGTACTTC	TRBV29-1	TRBD2	few	TRBJ2-7	13
CASSVDPTGGAKETQYF	TGTGCCAGCAGCGTGGATCCAACAGGGGGCGCGAAGGAGACCCAGTACTTC	TRBV9	TRBD1	NA	TRBJ2-5	17
CASSLAGGTNEQFF	TGCGCCAGCAGCTTGGCGGGGGGGACCAATGAGCAGTTCTTC	TRBV5-1	TRBD2	few	TRBJ2-1	14
CASGLGTSGLTDTQYF	TGTGCTAGTGGTTTGGGGACTAGCGGGCTCACAGATACGCAGTATTTT	TRBV12-5	TRBD2	few	TRBJ2-3	16
CASSNLTRYEQYF	TGCGCCAGCAGCAACCTGACTCGATACGAGCAGTACTTC	TRBV5-1	NA	NA	TRBJ2-7	13
CASSELSGQGGGEQYF	TGTGCCAGCAGTGAATTGTCGGGACAGGGGGGTGGCGAGCAGTACTTC	TRBV6-1	TRBD1	NA	TRBJ2-7	16
CASSLGTGATYEQYF	TGTGCCAGCAGCCTCGGGACAGGTGCCACCTACGAGCAGTACTTC	TRBV7-2	TRBD1	few	TRBJ2-7	15
CASSHLLAGGRVSTDTQYF	TGTGCCAGCAGCCACCTACTAGCGGGGGGCCGTGTGAGCACAGATACGCAGTATTTT	TRBV11-1	TRBD2	few	TRBJ2-3	19
CSAKGQGLSEQYF	TGCAGCGCCAAAGGACAGGGGTTGAGCGAGCAGTACTTC	TRBV29-1	TRBD1	few	TRBJ2-7	13
CASSQASGGPDTQYF	TGTGCCAGCTCACAGGCTAGCGGTGGTCCGGATACGCAGTATTTT	TRBV18	TRBD2	NA	TRBJ2-3	15
CASSLERNEQFF	TGTGCCAGCAGCTTGGAGAGGAATGAGCAGTTCTTC	TRBV4-2	NA	NA	TRBJ2-1	12
CASTNSITGDTQYF	TGTGCCAGCACCAATAGCATTACAGGGGATACGCAGTATTTT	TRBV7-9	NA	NA	TRBJ2-3	14
CASSFQGSLNSPLHF	TGCGCCAGCAGCTTCCAAGGGAGCTTGAATTCACCCCTCCACTTT	TRBV5-1	NA	NA	TRBJ1-6	15
CASSFQLRGPSTDTQYF	TGTGCCAGCAGTTTCCAACTAAGGGGGCCGAGCACAGATACGCAGTATTTT	TRBV27	TRBD1	NA	TRBJ2-3	17
CASSARQGYEQYF	TGTGCCAGTAGTGCTAGACAGGGCTACGAGCAGTACTTC	TRBV19	TRBD1	NA	TRBJ2-7	13
CASRTTGYEQFF	TGCGCCAGCAGGACGACAGGTTATGAGCAGTTCTTC	TRBV5-1	NA	NA	TRBJ2-1	12
CASITGSPGELFF	TGTGCCAGCATTACAGGGTCCCCCGGGGAGCTGTTTTTT	TRBV2	NA	NA	TRBJ2-2	13
CASSFQRGLGYEQYF	TGTGCCAGCAGCTTCCAGCGGGGGCTTGGATACGAGCAGTACTTC	TRBV7-2	TRBD2	few	TRBJ2-7	15
CASSIDLTGRSTDTQYF	TGTGCCAGTAGTATAGATCTGACAGGGAGAAGCACAGATACGCAGTATTTT	TRBV19	TRBD1	NA	TRBJ2-3	17
CASSRDSHGLFF	TGTGCCAGCAGCCGGGACTCTCACGGCCTGTTTTTT	TRBV7-8	NA	NA	TRBJ1-4	12
CASSYRGRALEAFF	TGTGCCAGCAGTTACAGAGGCAGGGCCCTTGAAGCTTTCTTT	TRBV6-5	NA	once	TRBJ1-1	14
CASSLVEGTEAFF	TGTGCCAGCAGCTTAGTTGAGGGCACTGAAGCTTTCTTT	TRBV11-2	NA	NA	TRBJ1-1	13
CASSLRGLDTQYF	TGTGCCAGCAGCTTACGAGGGTTGGATACGCAGTATTTT	TRBV7-2	NA	NA	TRBJ2-3	13
CASSLSGGGQETQYF	TGTGCCAGCAGCCTGTCGGGCGGGGGCCAAGAGACCCAGTACTTC	TRBV7-9	TRBD2	many	TRBJ2-5	15